This passage covers 19 T cell receptor beta chains from one sample sequenced in a study of blood T cells in healthy people across ages. It was with a sample-barcoded 5' primer and a J-beta primer mix that a second PCR of about 6 to 11 cycles was run. In TCRdb, the 5' RACE reads were re-called with MiXCR into one record per CDR3 protein. The sample consists of 750,000 to 850,000 distinct CDR3 sequences, around 25% of them appearing once. The data also belong to a second study, concerning T cells of mothers and their children.

Sequencing was done on a sample of blood. These receptors all come from a boy aged 5-17 years in good health.

The rearrangement links TRBV20-1 to TRBJ2-5; TRBD1 might be the D (6 bases). Deletions cut 6 bases from V and 5 bases from J, with 16 bases between. The germline gives CDR1 DFQATT, CDR2 SNEGSKA (reference sequence). The CDR3 is 13 residues long. This CDR3 is CSAPIGGGETQYF. CDR3 nucleotides: TGCAGTGCCCCAATTGGGGGCGGGGAGACCCAGTACTTC.

There are a few counts of this clonotype. The chain carries TRBV7-3 and TRBJ2-4; possible D gene TRBD1, 5 bases. This CDR3 contains 13 residues. Germline V gives CDR1 SGHTA, CDR2 FQGTGA. The V and J ends lost 3 bases and 8 bases respectively, with 11 bases between them. This CDR3 reads CASSLTDGHIQYF. The CDR3 nucleotides read TGTGCCAGCAGCTTGACAGACGGGCACATTCAGTACTTC.

The sample holds a few counts of this clonotype. The chain carries TRBV3-1 and TRBJ1-2, with D unresolved. CDR3 length equals 15 residues. Deletions cut 4 bases from V and 5 bases from J, with 17 bases between. CDR1 is LGHDT and CDR2 is YNNKEL in the germline V gene (reference sequence). The DNA for the CDR3 is TGTGCCAGCAGCCCCCGAAGGTGGCAAATATATGGCTACACCTTC. This gives the protein CASSPRRWQIYGYTF.

This CDR3 is CASSLTGGPTQETQYF. In DNA form, the CDR3 reads TGTGCCAGCAGCTTAACGGGGGGGCCGACCCAAGAGACCCAGTACTTC. The chain uses TRBV7-6 and TRBJ2-5; 8 nucleotides agree with TRBD2. J gave up 1 base and V 2 bases, and 6 bases lay outside the gene matches. The germline V gene has CDR1 SGHVS and CDR2 FNYEAQ. The CDR3 extends over 16 amino acids.

V gene TRBV2 combines with J gene TRBJ1-1; D is unresolved. V was trimmed by 6 bases and J by 1 base, leaving 9 bases between them. CDR3 length: 13 amino acids. Germline CDR1 is SNHLY and CDR2 is FYNNEI. The CDR3 DNA sequence: TGTGCCAGCAGCCCAATATGGAACACTGAAGCTTTCTTT. It specifies CASSPIWNTEAFF.

This sequence joins TRBV7-9 and TRBJ1-6; possible D gene TRBD1, 6 bases. The CDR3 runs to 14 residues. Germline values: CDR1 SEHNR, CDR2 FQNEAQ (reference sequence). V shed 3 bases and J shed 9 bases, with 12 bases lying between them. The CDR3 DNA follows: TGTGCCAGCAGCTTGGAGACAGGAATTTCACCCCTCCACTTT. Its translation: CASSLETGISPLHF.

The rearrangement links TRBV2 to TRBJ2-3, with D unclear. The CDR3 is 15 amino acids. Germline CDR1 and CDR2: SNHLY and FYNNEI. V lost 0 bases and J 4 bases, leaving 11 bases between the germline ends. The CDR3 bases are TGTGCCAGCAGTGAAGCGTATGGCCTTGCAGATACGCAGTATTTT. Protein product: CASSEAYGLADTQYF.

In this sample, this clonotype turned up a few times. J is TRBJ2-1 and V is TRBV15; 10 bases line up with TRBD2. This CDR3 has 16 residues. With 3 bases clipped from V and 4 bases from J, the junction kept 6 bases outside the gene matches. Looked up from germline, CDR1 is LNHNV and CDR2 is YYDKDF (reference sequence). CDR3 residues: CATSREAGGKYNEQFF. CDR3 sequence (DNA): TGTGCCACCAGCAGGGAAGCGGGAGGGAAATACAATGAGCAGTTCTTC.

This clonotype was observed a handful of times. The gene calls are TRBV9 and TRBJ1-1, with D hard to call. The CDR3 consists of 11 residues. Trimming shortened V by 4 bases and J by 4 bases, and 5 bases separated the two germline ends. The germline V gene has CDR1 SGDLS and CDR2 YYNGEE. The CDR3 protein is CASSSSTEAFF. The CDR3 DNA sequence: TGTGCCAGCAGCTCCAGCACTGAAGCTTTCTTT.

V gene TRBV20-1 combines with J gene TRBJ2-7; D remains ambiguous. Between the trimmed V and J ends, which lost 6 bases and 7 bases, there was a span of 13 bases. CDR3 length equals 11 residues. Per germline, CDR1 DFQATT and CDR2 SNEGSKA (reference sequence). The DNA for the CDR3 is TGCAGTGCAACCCTGAGAGGAGAGCAGTACTTC. It encodes CSATLRGEQYF.

This clonotype was counted between two and nine times. The chain combines TRBV29-1 with TRBJ1-1, with 7 bases matching TRBD1. Looked up from germline, CDR1 is SQVTM and CDR2 is ANQGSEA. Losses at the gene ends were 5 bases for V and 1 base for J; bases not matched to a gene: 4. CDR3 length: 13 residues. In DNA form, the CDR3 reads TGCAGCGTTATAGGGACAGCGAACACTGAAGCTTTCTTT. Translating gives CSVIGTANTEAFF. The variable domain in full, completed from reference TRBV29-1 and TRBJ1-1, reads SAVISQKPSRDICQRGTSLTIQCQVDSQVTMMFWYRQQPGQSLTLIATANQGSEATYESGFVIDKFPISRPNLTFSTLTVSNMSPEDSSIYLCSVIGTANTEAFFGQGTRLTVV.

At least ten counts were recorded for this clonotype. This chain connects TRBV7-9 to TRBJ1-2, with D hard to call. The CDR3 has 17 residues. From germline, CDR1 is SEHNR and CDR2 FQNEAQ (reference sequence). V was trimmed by 4 bases and J by 0 bases, leaving 18 bases between them. CDR3 region: CASSSDRRRASNYGYTF. Written as DNA, the CDR3 is TGTGCCAGCAGCTCCGATCGTAGGAGGGCCTCTAACTATGGCTACACCTTC.

V usage is TRBV3-1 and J usage is TRBJ2-7; possibly TRBD2 for D (6 bases). Trimming stripped 1 base from V and 2 bases from J, with 9 bases between. The CDR3 runs 14 residues. From germline, CDR1 is LGHDT and CDR2 YNNKEL (reference sequence). The chain's CDR3 is CASSQVRETYEQYF. Here the CDR3 DNA reads TGTGCCAGCAGCCAAGTGCGGGAAACCTACGAGCAGTACTTC.

The rearrangement uses TRBV20-1 and TRBJ1-1, with 7 positions matching TRBD1. Germline trimming cut 5 bases from V and 6 bases from J; bases unmatched to any gene: 18. The CDR3 sequence is 16 residues long. Germline V lookup: CDR1 DFQATT, CDR2 SNEGSKA (reference sequence). The CDR3 DNA reads TGCAGTGCTCAGAGGGGAGGGGGCGCGGGTAAGTCTGAAGCTTTCTTT. This codes for CSAQRGGGAGKSEAFF.

With respect to this clonotype: Sequence at one end of the junction differs from germline and may be a read error. The chain carries TRBV29-1 and TRBJ2-1; TRBD2 matches 13 bases. Per the germline V gene, CDR1 is SQVTM and CDR2 is ANQGSEA. This CDR3 is 16 amino acids long. The DNA of the CDR3 is TGCAGCGTTGAGGGGACTAGCGGGATAGTCTACAATGGGCAGTTCTTC. Its protein is CSVEGTSGIVYNGQFF.

This clonotype showed up just a few times. This chain uses TRBV29-1 with TRBJ2-7; D is uncertain. The CDR3 spans 14 residues. Trimming left V 3 bases short and J 2 bases short, with 14 bases between. Germline CDR1 and CDR2: SQVTM and ANQGSEA. CDR3 bases: TGCAGCGTTGAGGTGGGGTACCCTACCTACGAGCAGTACTTC. This gives the protein CSVEVGYPTYEQYF.

The genes are TRBV27 and TRBJ2-1; TRBD2 agrees at 7 bases. Germline CDR1 is MNHEY and CDR2 is SMNVEV (reference sequence). J lost 0 bases, V lost 6 bases, and 5 bases had no gene match. The CDR3 sequence is 15 residues long. The CDR3 sequence is CASRIAGSSYNEQFF. The CDR3, as DNA: TGTGCCAGCAGGATAGCGGGTAGCTCCTACAATGAGCAGTTCTTC.

For this clonotype: A much larger clone differs by one base, so this may be a read error. No conserved phenylalanine or tryptophan is present at the end of the CDR3, so a read error is the likely explanation. The chain joins TRBV4-3 to TRBJ2-6; D remains ambiguous. The CDR3 is 14 residues long. Deletions cut 4 bases from V and 0 bases from J, with 4 bases between. The V gene's germline CDR1 is LGHNA and CDR2 YSLEER. CDR3 sequence: CASSPRSGANVLTL. CDR3 DNA: TGCGCCAGCAGCCCCCGCTCTGGGGCCAACGTCCTGACTCTC.

This clonotype was seen a handful of times. This sequence joins TRBV20-1 and TRBJ1-2, with unresolved D. This CDR3 has 14 amino acids. CDR1 and CDR2 from the germline V gene are DFQATT and SNEGSKA (reference sequence). V shed 3 bases and J shed 0 bases, with 11 bases lying between them. CDR3 residues: CSASKDGTNYGYTF. Written as DNA, the CDR3 is TGCAGTGCTAGTAAGGACGGAACTAACTATGGCTACACCTTC.